The 27 T cell receptor beta chains below all came from one sample that was sequenced in a study of early T cells in non-severe SARS-CoV-2 infection. TCRdb analysed the 5' RACE reads with MiXCR anew, one entry per CDR3 protein. The data show 50,000 to 60,000 distinct CDR3 sequences, with 6.5% to 8.5% seen just once and 3% to 4% held by the top ten. Material: whole blood. Source of these receptors: an adult who was a healthcare worker with PCR-confirmed SARS-CoV-2 infection or an uninfected control (not recorded which).

In its sample, this clonotype was seen a few times. The chain combines TRBV10-1 with TRBJ2-7; a possible D gene is TRBD1 (6 bases). The V end lost 2 bases, the J end lost 3 bases, and 8 bases lay between the germline ends. Per germline, CDR1 WNHNN and CDR2 SYGVQD (reference sequence). This CDR3 comprises 13 residues. CDR3 residues: CASSEAQGYEQYF. CDR3 coding DNA: TGCGCCAGCAGTGAGGCACAGGGCTACGAGCAGTACTTC.

This clonotype was counted at least ten times. V gene TRBV11-3 combines with J gene TRBJ2-1, with D possibly TRBD2 on 6 matching bases. Trimming took 3 bases from V and 2 from J, leaving 14 bases between them. The CDR3 has 16 residues. CDR1 is SGHNT, CDR2 YENEEA, per germline. The CDR3 DNA reads as TGTGCCAGCAGCTTTGCTAGGGGCGGGACCTACAATGAGCAGTTCTTC. It translates to CASSFARGGTYNEQFF.

Of note for this clonotype: Given a much more abundant clone one base away, this may be a read error. The chain employs TRBV7-8 and TRBJ1-1, with a weak D call TRBD1 (6 bases). The germline CDR1 and CDR2 sequences are SGHVS and FQNEAQ. This CDR3 region has 15 residues. Trimming took 0 bases from V and 4 from J, leaving 12 bases between them. The CDR3 DNA follows: TGTGCCAGCAGCTTAGCCGCAGGGGATGGCACTGAAGCTTTCTTT. As protein: CASSLAAGDGTEAFF.

This clonotype was found a few times. J is TRBJ2-1 and V is TRBV29-1, with D perhaps given as TRBD1 or TRBD2 (6 bases each). The CDR3 consists of 13 residues. Germline CDR1 and CDR2: SQVTM and ANQGSEA. V was clipped by 7 bases and J by 12 bases, with 22 bases between them. The CDR3 sequence: CSGGARLEEGQFF. CDR3 bases: TGCAGCGGGGGGGCTAGACTGGAGGAAGGGCAGTTCTTC.

The CDR3 protein is CASTPGAGANVLTF. CDR3 coding DNA: TGTGCCAGCACCCCAGGAGCTGGGGCCAACGTCCTGACTTTC. The V gene is TRBV5-8, the J gene TRBJ2-6; D is unresolved. The germline gives CDR1 SGHTS, CDR2 YDEGEE. This CDR3 contains 14 residues. The V end was cut by 6 bases, the J end by 2 bases, with 9 bases between.

The chain joins TRBV11-2 to TRBJ2-1, with TRBD2 as a possible D gene (6 bases). Trimming left V 5 bases short and J 5 bases short, with 13 bases between. In germline, CDR1 is SGHAT, CDR2 FQNNGV. The CDR3 has 14 residues. The CDR3 loop is CASSQGPGDNEQFF. The DNA for the CDR3 is TGTGCCAGCAGCCAAGGGCCGGGGGACAATGAGCAGTTCTTC.

This clonotype appeared many times. V gene TRBV7-6 combines with J gene TRBJ2-5; 8 bases match TRBD1. Germline CDR1 SGHVS, CDR2 FNYEAQ. The CDR3 totals 17 residues. V shed 5 bases, J shed 8 bases, and the junction held 19 bases outside the gene matches. The CDR3 nucleotides are TGTGCCAGCAGCCAACCTCCGGGACAGGCGAGAGCGGCCACCCAGTACTTC. Translated: CASSQPPGQARAATQYF. The entire variable domain, with the rest obtained from reference TRBV7-6 and TRBJ2-5, is as follows: GAGVSQSPRYKVTKRGQDVALRCDPISGHVSLYWYRQALGQGPEFLTYFNYEAQQDKSGLPNDRFSAERPEGSISTLTIQRTEQRDSAMYRCASSQPPGQARAATQYFGPGTRLLVL.

V is TRBV2 and J is TRBJ2-5; D perhaps matches TRBD1 (6 bases). Trimming removed 6 bases at V and 3 bases at J, with 11 bases between. Germline CDR1 is SNHLY and CDR2 is FYNNEI. The CDR3 has 13 amino acids. The CDR3 nucleotides are TGTGCCAGCAGAGGACAGACGAAAGAGACCCAGTACTTC. Translation: CASRGQTKETQYF.

This clonotype was recorded a few times. The gene calls are TRBV7-9 and TRBJ1-5, with D perhaps TRBD1 (6 bases). The V gene's germline CDR1 is SEHNR and CDR2 FQNEAQ (reference sequence). V lost 0 bases, J lost 1 base, and 10 bases lay in between. The CDR3 length is 16 residues. The CDR3, as DNA: TGTGCCAGCAGCTTAGCGGGGGCGGGAAGCAATCAGCCCCAGCATTTT. Protein: CASSLAGAGSNQPQHF.

In this sample, this clonotype turned up many times. The gene calls are TRBV2 and TRBJ2-5, with 9 bases aligning to TRBD1. Germline-derived CDR1 and CDR2 are SNHLY and FYNNEI. The J segment lost 7 bases and the V segment lost 6 bases, leaving 9 bases of the junction unmatched. This CDR3 spans 14 amino acids. Here the CDR3 DNA reads TGTGCCAGCAGACGGACAGGGGATGACGGGACCCAGTACTTC. Translating it yields CASRRTGDDGTQYF.

The V call is TRBV20-1, the J call TRBJ1-1; tentatively, D is TRBD1 (6 bases). Per the germline V gene, CDR1 is DFQATT and CDR2 is SNEGSKA (reference sequence). The CDR3 is 12 residues long. The V gene lost 8 bases and the J gene lost 1 base, with 11 bases spanning the gap. CDR3 region: CSTKGGNTEAFF. CDR3 nucleotide sequence: TGCAGTACAAAAGGGGGGAACACTGAAGCTTTCTTT.

This clonotype was counted many times. V is TRBV2 and J is TRBJ2-2; D is perhaps TRBD2 (5 bases). V dropped 5 bases and J dropped 2 bases, with 9 bases sitting between them. Germline CDR1 and CDR2: SNHLY and FYNNEI. This CDR3 is 14 amino acids long. CDR3 residues: CASSRERNTGELFF. The CDR3 DNA reads as TGTGCCAGCAGTAGGGAGCGAAACACCGGGGAGCTGTTTTTT.

This clonotype was counted a few times. The V call is TRBV3-1, the J call TRBJ2-7; D is unresolved. This CDR3 has 11 amino acids. V lost 8 bases and J lost 5, with 10 bases in between. CDR1 and CDR2 (germline): LGHDT, YNNKEL (reference sequence). CDR3 residues: CASSQRDEQYF. The CDR3 region has the DNA TGTGCCAGCTCTCAACGGGACGAGCAGTACTTC.

This clonotype was observed many times. The genes are TRBV12-3 or TRBV12-4 and TRBJ2-7; D is unresolved. V gave up 2 bases and J gave up 6 bases, with 11 bases separating them. The CDR3 has 13 residues. CDR3 protein: CASSLLSLPEQYF. CDR3 DNA sequence: TGTGCCAGCAGTTTATTATCCTTGCCCGAGCAGTACTTC.

As concerns this clonotype: A much more abundant neighbour one base away suggests this may be a read error. The chain uses TRBV9 and TRBJ2-4, with unresolved D. Looked up from germline, CDR1 is SGDLS and CDR2 is YYNGEE. The CDR3 totals 14 residues. Trimming stripped 4 bases from V and 0 bases from J, with 8 bases between. CDR3: CASSMTSAKNIQYF. DNA for the CDR3: TGTGCCAGCAGCATGACTTCAGCCAAAAACATTCAGTACTTC.

The gene calls are TRBV14 and TRBJ1-1; perhaps TRBD1 as D (5 bases). The CDR3 is 13 residues long. The germline CDR1 and CDR2 sequences are SGHDN and FVKESK. V lost 1 base and J lost 5, with 8 bases in between. The CDR3 loop reads CASSQGGTTEAFF. DNA for the CDR3: TGTGCCAGCAGCCAAGGAGGGACGACTGAAGCTTTCTTT.

The V call is TRBV28, the J call TRBJ1-2, with 10 bases that match TRBD1. The ends lost 5 bases at V and 7 bases at J; junction bases unmatched: 7. The CDR3 spans 14 residues. CDR1 and CDR2 (germline): MDHEN, SYDVKM. The CDR3: CASSPTGGYRGYTF. In DNA, the CDR3 is TGTGCCAGCAGTCCGACAGGGGGCTATCGTGGCTACACCTTC.

This clonotype was found many times. V is TRBV3-1 and J is TRBJ1-4, with unresolved D. The V gene lost 4 bases and the J gene lost 15 bases, with 15 bases spanning the gap. The CDR3 length is 12 residues. The V gene's germline CDR1 is LGHDT and CDR2 YNNKEL (reference sequence). CDR3 coding DNA: TGTGCCAGCAGCCCCCGGGCGGGGAATGTGTTTTTT. Encoded protein: CASSPRAGNVFF. Variable domain in full (rest from reference TRBV3-1 and TRBJ1-4): DTAVSQTPKYLVTQMGNDKSIKCEQNLGHDTMYWYKQDSKKFLKIMFSYNNKELIINETVPNRFSPKSPDKAHLNLHINSLELGDSAVYFCASSPRAGNVFFGSGTQLSVL.

The gene calls are TRBV12-3 or TRBV12-4 and TRBJ1-5; D remains unclear. The CDR3 consists of 11 residues. V was pared by 4 bases and J by 11 bases, with 9 bases between. The DNA for the CDR3 is TGTGCCAGCAGTTGGGGTTTCACCCAGCATTTT. It specifies CASSWGFTQHF.

In this sample, this clonotype turned up many times. The chain couples TRBV20-1 to TRBJ2-7; possible D gene TRBD1, 6 bases. V gave up 2 bases and J gave up 0 bases, with 8 bases separating them. This CDR3 has 13 residues. Germline CDR1 is DFQATT and CDR2 is SNEGSKA (reference sequence). In DNA, the CDR3 is TGCAGTGCTAGAATGGGGGCCTCCTACGAGCAGTACTTC. Translated, it gives CSARMGASYEQYF.

This clonotype appeared a few times. This chain joins TRBV5-1 and TRBJ1-6, with D possibly being TRBD1 (6 bases). Germline CDR1 reads SGHRS; CDR2 reads YFSETQ. V lost 5 bases and J 0 bases, leaving 12 bases between the germline ends. The CDR3 sequence is 16 residues long. CDR3 DNA sequence: TGCGCCAGCAGTCCCCAGGGGAGCTCCTATAATTCACCCCTCCACTTT. Its translation is CASSPQGSSYNSPLHF.

This clonotype was observed many times. The V and J genes are TRBV20-1 and TRBJ2-1, with D perhaps TRBD2 (6 bases). Trimming shortened V by 1 base and J by 0 bases, and 10 bases separated the two germline ends. This CDR3 has 15 residues. Per germline, CDR1 DFQATT and CDR2 SNEGSKA (reference sequence). The CDR3 region is CSARAVAVSYNEQFF. In DNA, the CDR3 is TGCAGTGCTAGAGCGGTAGCGGTCTCCTACAATGAGCAGTTCTTC.

The chain couples TRBV5-1 to TRBJ2-2, with D tentatively TRBD1 (5 bases). Germline V gene data show CDR1 as SGHRS and CDR2 as YFSETQ. The CDR3 runs 16 residues. V lost 1 base, J lost 6 bases, and 16 bases lay in between. The CDR3, as DNA: TGCGCCAGCAGCTTGAACCCCGCGGCAGGGCCCGGGGAGCTGTTTTTT. Residues: CASSLNPAAGPGELFF.

This clonotype was detected many times. The V and J genes are TRBV4-1 and TRBJ1-5; tentative D call: TRBD1 (5 bases). V was clipped by 1 base and J by 0 bases, with 13 bases between them. Germline loops: CDR1 MGHRA, CDR2 YSYEKL. This CDR3 is 17 amino acids long. In DNA, the CDR3 is TGCGCCAGCAGCCAAGTAGCCGGGGGGATTAGCAATCAGCCCCAGCATTTT. Translation gives CASSQVAGGISNQPQHF.

The rearrangement uses TRBV11-3 and TRBJ2-3, with TRBD2 matching 8 bases. From germline, CDR1 is SGHNT and CDR2 YENEEA. With 1 base clipped from V and 5 bases from J, the junction kept 5 bases outside the gene matches. The CDR3 is 15 residues long. In DNA, the CDR3 is TGTGCCAGCAGCTTAGCGGGAGGGCGGGGAGATACGCAGTATTTT. As protein: CASSLAGGRGDTQYF.

This clonotype was counted at least ten times. The genes are TRBV20-1 and TRBJ2-7, with D possibly TRBD2 on 6 matching bases. Germline V lookup: CDR1 DFQATT, CDR2 SNEGSKA (reference sequence). Deletions cut 1 base from V and 5 bases from J, with 12 bases between. The CDR3 is 13 amino acids. For the CDR3, the DNA is TGCAGTGCTAGAGCGGGAGCGAACGACGAGCAGTACTTC. Protein: CSARAGANDEQYF.

J is TRBJ1-2 and V is TRBV10-3, with TRBD1 as a possible D gene (6 bases). The CDR3 length is 14 residues. Trimming removed 2 bases at V and 2 bases at J, with 9 bases between. CDR1 ENHRY and CDR2 SYGVKD come from the germline V gene. The CDR3 reads CAISEGGLNYGYTF. In DNA form, the CDR3 reads TGTGCCATCAGTGAGGGGGGGCTCAACTATGGCTACACCTTC.